This T cell receptor beta chain was profiled in a study of beta chain features in type 1 diabetes. General study results and limits: At VDJ recombination sites, type 1 diabetes patients had fewer insertions and more deleted nucleotides. All four CD4+ subsets from Type 1 diabetes patients carried moderately but significantly shorter TCRB CDR3s.

This CDR3 spans 14 amino acids. The trim removed 1 base at V and 4 bases at J, leaving 1 base unmatched. Looked up from germline, CDR1 is LGHNA and CDR2 is YNFKEQ. This clone has just a few counts. Its antigen is not identified. The sequenced template was cDNA made from the entire isolated RNA. TCRdb's table, derived via immunoSEQ multiplex PCR, lists solely in-frame clones and lacks some. The table has about 740,000 clones, about an eighth seen once. It was via CD45RO/CCR7/CD25/CD127/CD95/CD27 that CD4+ naive, central memory, regulatory and stem cell-like memory cells were sorted. Sequenced: naive CD4+ T cells from blood. The rearrangement uses TRBV4-2 and TRBJ2-7; 10 bases map to TRBD1. This clonotype was sampled from a man younger than 35 with type 1 diabetes. CDR3 coding DNA: TGTGCCAGCAGCCAAGCGGACAGGGGGTACGAGCAGTACTTC. Translating gives CASSQADRGYEQYF.